These 18 T cell receptor beta chains originate from one sample sequenced in a study of cytomegalovirus exposure and HLA in healthy donors. PCR involved 60 Vbeta and 13 Jbeta primers. Here immunoSEQ multiplex PCR was the method, and the copy in TCRdb shows in-frame clones only, minus some. Of around 130,000 clones listed, about 78% are singletons. The specimen sequenced was PBMCs. Every receptor here comes from a human donor in good health.

This chain links TRBV4-2 with TRBJ2-1, with 9 nucleotides matching TRBD1. Germline V gene data show CDR1 as LGHNA and CDR2 as YNFKEQ. This CDR3 has 16 residues. Trimming removed 0 bases from V and 7 bases from J; junction bases left unmatched: 7. DNA of the CDR3: TGTGCCAGCAGCCAAGACGGGACAGGGAGGTTTAATGAGCAGTTCTTC. Translating gives CASSQDGTGRFNEQFF.

V and J are TRBV21-1 and TRBJ1-1; the D call TRBD1 from the table was never checked on the DNA. TRBV21-1 is marked as a pseudogene. The CDR3 is 14 amino acids. The CDR3 bases are TGTGCCAGGACTAGGGACAGGGGGTCCACTGAAGCTTTCTTT. It translates to CARTRDRGSTEAFF.

The chain joins TRBV30 to TRBJ2-5; a weak D match, TRBD2 (6 bases). Germline V gene lookup returns CDR1 GTSNPN and CDR2 SVGIG (reference sequence). The CDR3 length is 14 residues. V was shortened by 3 bases and J by 7 bases, with 18 bases between the two germline ends. In DNA form, the CDR3 reads TGTGCCTGGAGGGACATAGGGCGGGGTGGGACCCAGTACTTC. This encodes CAWRDIGRGGTQYF.

The chain joins TRBV5-1 to TRBJ2-2; TRBD2 agrees at 11 bases. This CDR3 comprises 15 residues. The junction had 3 bases not matched to a gene; V was cut back by 5 bases and J by 3 bases. Germline lookup yields CDR1 SGHRS and CDR2 YFSETQ. The CDR3 bases are TGCGCCAGCAGTTTAGCGGGAGGGCACACCGGGGAGCTGTTTTTT. Protein product: CASSLAGGHTGELFF. The whole variable domain, remainder taken from reference TRBV5-1 and TRBJ2-2, is KAGVTQTPRYLIKTRGQQVTLSCSPISGHRSVSWYQQTPGQGLQFLFEYFSETQRNKGNFPGRFSGRQFSNSRSEMNVSTLELGDSALYLCASSLAGGHTGELFFGEGSRLTVL.

This rearrangement joins TRBV27 to TRBJ2-1; tentative D call: TRBD1 (5 bases). V lost 2 bases to trimming and J lost 2 bases, with 25 bases between them. The CDR3 is 20 residues long. Germline loops: CDR1 MNHEY, CDR2 SMNVEV (reference sequence). The CDR3 DNA reads as TGTGCCAGCAGTTTAAAGGGTCGGGTCGACTGGGCAGGGACCTACAATGAGCAGTTCTTC. It specifies CASSLKGRVDWAGTYNEQFF.

The CDR3 sequence is CASRDRGHNSPLHF. In nucleotides, the CDR3 is TGTGCCAGCAGAGACAGGGGGCATAATTCACCCCTCCACTTT. J is TRBJ1-6 and V is TRBV6-4; 10 nucleotides align to TRBD1. The V segment lost 6 bases and the J segment 5 bases; nucleotides outside the gene matches: 1. Germline CDR1 MRHNA, CDR2 SNTAGT. The CDR3 is 14 amino acids.

The chain recombines TRBV7-2 with TRBJ2-2; the D gene is possibly TRBD2 (6 bases). Trimming took 2 bases from V and 1 from J, leaving 8 bases between them. Per the germline V gene, CDR1 is SGHTA and CDR2 is FQGNSA. The CDR3 covers 15 residues. This CDR3 is CASSLRRGNTGELFF. As DNA, the CDR3 is TGTGCCAGCAGCTTACGGCGGGGGAACACCGGGGAGCTGTTTTTT.

This chain connects TRBV14 to TRBJ2-7; D is possibly TRBD2 (5 bases). V was shortened by 0 bases and J by 3 bases, with 9 bases between the two germline ends. The germline V gene encodes CDR1 SGHDN and CDR2 FVKESK. CDR3 length: 14 amino acids. Written as DNA, the CDR3 is TGTGCCAGCAGCCAAGATCGGGCGGGCTACGAGCAGTACTTC. Encoded protein: CASSQDRAGYEQYF.

V and J are TRBV7-2 and TRBJ1-2; 8 positions match TRBD1. The CDR3 has 13 amino acids. Unmatched junction bases numbered 6, after V lost 4 bases and J lost 8 bases. In germline, CDR1 is SGHTA, CDR2 FQGNSA. CDR3 amino acids: CASSSRTGLGYTF. The CDR3 coding sequence is TGTGCCAGCAGCTCCCGGACAGGGTTGGGCTACACCTTC.

With respect to this clone: The junction departs from the called germline gene at one end, perhaps through a read error. This sample includes further DNA sequences coding for the same CDR3. The rearrangement uses TRBV7-9 and TRBJ2-5; 12 bases map to TRBD1. Germline V gives CDR1 SEHNR, CDR2 FQNEAQ (reference sequence). The CDR3 totals 16 residues. The CDR3 protein is CASSLGDRGPQETQYF. In nucleotides, the CDR3 is TGTGCCAGTAGCTTAGGGGACAGGGGGCCCCAAGAGACCCAGTACTTC.

The chain's CDR3 is CASSLQMGGVEEKLFF. In DNA form, the CDR3 reads TGTGCCAGCAGCTTGCAGATGGGGGGGGTGGAAGAAAAACTGTTTTTT. This chain connects TRBV5-5 to TRBJ1-4, with D possibly TRBD1 on 5 matching bases. Trimming left V 1 base short and J 8 bases short, with 18 bases between. CDR3 length: 16 amino acids. CDR1 SGHKS and CDR2 YYEKEE come from the germline V gene (reference sequence).

This sequence joins TRBV6-5 and TRBJ2-7; 9 bases fit TRBD1. Germline V gives CDR1 MNHEY, CDR2 SVGAGI. This CDR3 has 15 residues. V trimming: 0 bases; J trimming: 4 bases; junction bases outside the gene matches: 4. CDR3: CASSYSGTGLYEQYF. The CDR3, as DNA: TGTGCCAGCAGTTACTCCGGGACAGGGTTATACGAGCAGTACTTC.

V is TRBV5-1 and J is TRBJ1-5, with TRBD1 matching over 8 bases. Germline assignment: CDR1 SGHRS and CDR2 YFSETQ. This CDR3 has 15 residues. With V trimmed by 2 bases and J by 9 bases, 10 bases remained unmatched. CDR3 coding DNA: TGCGCCAGCAGCTTCACAGGGGGTCAGAGTCGGCCCCAGCATTTT. This gives the protein CASSFTGGQSRPQHF.

The chain uses TRBV6-6 and TRBJ2-3, with 7 bases aligning to TRBD2. This CDR3 has 16 residues. With V trimmed by 4 bases and J by 2 bases, 9 bases remained unmatched. The germline gives CDR1 MNHNY, CDR2 SVGAGI (reference sequence). CDR3 in amino acids: CASSWGGLRNTDTQYF. DNA of the CDR3: TGTGCCAGCAGTTGGGGAGGGTTGCGGAACACAGATACGCAGTATTTT.

V and J are TRBV7-8 and TRBJ2-7; D not certain. The CDR3 is 15 amino acids. Germline CDR1 SGHVS, CDR2 FQNEAQ. V lost 2 bases to trimming and J lost 2 bases, with 13 bases between them. As DNA, the CDR3 is TGTGCCAGCAGCTTATTACCAGTCCCCACCTACGAGCAGTACTTC. Translation gives CASSLLPVPTYEQYF.

The chain uses TRBV7-2 and TRBJ1-5, with D tentatively TRBD1 (6 bases). V was cut by 3 bases and J by 2 bases, with 8 bases left in between. CDR3 length: 14 amino acids. CDR1 is SGHTA and CDR2 is FQGNSA in the germline V gene. The CDR3, as DNA: TGTGCCAGCAGCTTTCGACAGGGCAATCAGCCCCAGCATTTT. Residues: CASSFRQGNQPQHF. Drawing the rest from reference TRBV7-2 and TRBJ1-5, the complete variable domain is GAGVSQSPSNKVTEKGKDVELRCDPISGHTALYWYRQSLGQGLEFLIYFQGNSAPDKSGLPSDRFSAERTGGSVSTLTIQRTQQEDSAVYLCASSFRQGNQPQHFGDGTRLSIL.

This chain joins TRBV7-9 and TRBJ1-4, with D perhaps TRBD1 (6 bases). Germline lookup yields CDR1 SEHNR and CDR2 FQNEAQ (reference sequence). The CDR3 has 13 amino acids. The V and J ends lost 7 bases and 6 bases respectively, with 12 bases between them. The CDR3 DNA reads as TGTGCCAGCACCCCTCCAGGGGATGAAAAACTGTTTTTT. This gives the protein CASTPPGDEKLFF. The full variable domain, with the rest looked up from reference TRBV7-9 and TRBJ1-4, is DTGVSQNPRHKITKRGQNVTFRCDPISEHNRLYWYRQTLGQGPEFLTYFQNEAQLEKSRLLSDRFSAERPKGSFSTLEIQRTEQGDSAMYLCASTPPGDEKLFFGSGTQLSVL.

This rearrangement joins TRBV9 to TRBJ2-5; possible D gene TRBD2, 6 bases. Germline assignment: CDR1 SGDLS and CDR2 YYNGEE. Trimming removed 0 bases from V and 5 bases from J, with 20 bases in between. CDR3 length equals 17 residues. CDR3 residues: CASSVGGGGGARETQYF. The DNA for the CDR3 is TGTGCCAGCAGCGTAGGTGGAGGAGGAGGGGCCAGGGAGACCCAGTACTTC.